Following are 11 T cell receptor beta chains from one sample sequenced in a study of blood T cell repertoires in COVID-19. The table came from immunoSEQ multiplex PCR; TCRdb's copy has only in-frame clones and leaves some out. The sample lists about 74,000 clones, 80% to 90% occurring once. The sequenced sample consisted of peripheral blood. These receptors were collected from an elderly woman with active or convalescent COVID-19.

This clone was detected once. The rearrangement joins TRBV19 to TRBJ1-2; D ambiguous. The germline V and J ends were trimmed by 7 bases and 4 bases, with 19 bases remaining between them. This CDR3 has 15 residues. CDR1 is LNHDA, CDR2 SQIVND, per germline (reference sequence). DNA for the CDR3: TGTGCCAGTACCGTATACAGCTCCATCCCCTATGGCTACACCTTC. Encoded protein: CASTVYSSIPYGYTF.

The V call is TRBV9, the J call TRBJ1-2, with 7 bases that match TRBD1. This CDR3 region has 14 residues. Germline trimming cut 1 base from V and 5 bases from J; bases unmatched to any gene: 5. The germline CDR1 and CDR2 sequences are SGDLS and YYNGEE. CDR3 protein: CASSVPGRGYGYTF. The CDR3 DNA is TGTGCCAGCAGCGTACCAGGCAGGGGGTATGGCTACACCTTC.

The chain recombines TRBV5-4 with TRBJ2-5; 11 nucleotides align to TRBD1. This CDR3 is 17 amino acids long. With 4 bases clipped from V and 5 bases from J, the junction kept 13 bases outside the gene matches. Germline loops: CDR1 SGHNT, CDR2 YYREEE (reference sequence). The CDR3 sequence is CASSAPRTGGRGETQYF. The CDR3 bases are TGTGCCAGCAGCGCTCCCCGGACAGGGGGCAGGGGGGAGACCCAGTACTTC.

CDR3 sequence: CASRQSSGNTIYF. The CDR3 DNA is TGTGCCAGCAGACAAAGCTCTGGAAACACCATATATTTT. The rearrangement links TRBV6-5 to TRBJ1-3, with D unclear. The CDR3 covers 13 residues. Deletions cut 6 bases from V and 0 bases from J, with 6 bases between. The germline gives CDR1 MNHEY, CDR2 SVGAGI.

The CDR3 sequence: CASSLGGRTEKLFF. The CDR3 DNA is TGTGCCAGCAGCTTAGGGGGCAGGACCGAAAAACTGTTTTTT. The chain recombines TRBV7-8 with TRBJ1-4; the D gene is possibly TRBD1 (5 bases). CDR1 and CDR2 (germline): SGHVS, FQNEAQ. V dropped 1 base and J dropped 8 bases, with 11 bases sitting between them. The CDR3 totals 14 residues.

CDR3 amino acids: CASRATGIYGYTF. CDR3 DNA sequence: TGTGCCAGTAGGGCGACAGGAATCTATGGCTACACCTTC. The rearrangement uses TRBV19 and TRBJ1-2; a weak D match, TRBD1 (6 bases). The length of the CDR3 is 13 residues. CDR1 and CDR2 (germline): LNHDA, SQIVND (reference sequence). The germline V and J ends were trimmed by 6 bases and 4 bases, with 12 bases remaining between them.

The chain has TRBV25-1 and TRBJ1-3; TRBD1 matches at 7 bases. Germline V gene lookup returns CDR1 MGHDK and CDR2 SYGVNS. The CDR3 extends over 17 amino acids. V gave up 2 bases and J gave up 0 bases; unmatched junction bases: 7. The CDR3 sequence is CASSEPPGGFSGNTIYF. The CDR3 coding sequence is TGTGCCAGCAGTGAACCCCCAGGGGGATTCTCTGGAAACACCATATATTTT.

The rearrangement links TRBV29-1 to TRBJ1-2; 9 bases are shared with TRBD1. The CDR3 length is 14 residues. V shed 3 bases, J shed 5 bases, and the junction held 7 bases outside the gene matches. CDR1 is SQVTM, CDR2 ANQGSEA, per germline. The CDR3 spells CSVDPGTGYYGYTF. The DNA for the CDR3 is TGCAGCGTTGATCCCGGGACAGGGTATTATGGCTACACCTTC.

The CDR3 sequence: CASSREQGSNNEQFF. In DNA form, the CDR3 reads TGTGCCAGCTCACGGGAGCAGGGGAGCAACAATGAGCAGTTCTTC. The V gene is TRBV18, the J gene TRBJ2-1; tentatively, D is TRBD1 (6 bases). CDR3 size: 15 residues. V was trimmed by 4 bases and J by 5 bases, leaving 15 bases between them. Germline loops: CDR1 KGHSH, CDR2 LQKENI.

The chain recombines TRBV4-1 with TRBJ1-2; unclear D gene. The CDR3 is made up of 15 amino acids. V was clipped by 1 base and J by 2 bases, with 11 bases between them. Germline-derived CDR1 and CDR2 are MGHRA and YSYEKL. The CDR3: CASSQGGWANYGYTF. CDR3 nucleotide sequence: TGCGCCAGCAGCCAAGGTGGGTGGGCAAACTATGGCTACACCTTC.

V is TRBV5-1 and J is TRBJ2-7; 11 bases are shared with TRBD1. The junction had 3 bases not matched to a gene; V was cut back by 4 bases and J by 3 bases. The length of the CDR3 is 14 residues. The V gene's germline CDR1 is SGHRS and CDR2 YFSETQ. The CDR3 sequence: CASSAGQGGYEQYF. The CDR3 nucleotides read TGCGCCAGCAGCGCGGGACAGGGGGGCTACGAGCAGTACTTC.